Following are 32 T cell receptor beta chains from one sample sequenced in a study of T cells after yellow fever vaccination. TCRdb passed the 5' RACE reads through MiXCR, listing each CDR3 protein once. This sample yields some 350,000 distinct CDR3 sequences, of which 7.5% to 9% are seen a single time; roughly 18% belongs to the top ten. Sequenced here: PBMCs, sampled on the day of the first yellow fever vaccination. The receptors shown here come from a man younger than 35 who received the YFV17D yellow fever vaccine.

This clonotype was seen more than once but under ten times. The chain links TRBV11-2 to TRBJ2-2; possibly TRBD2 for D (6 bases). Trimming removed 2 bases at V and 7 bases at J, with 8 bases between. Germline CDR1 reads SGHAT; CDR2 reads FQNNGV. This CDR3 contains 13 residues. CDR3 DNA sequence: TGTGCCAGCAGCTTATGGGAGGACGGGGAGCTGTTTTTT. It specifies CASSLWEDGELFF.

The rearrangement links TRBV7-8 to TRBJ2-7; 10 positions agree with TRBD1. V lost 1 base and J lost 3; bases outside the gene matches: 6. CDR3 size: 16 residues. Germline V gene sequence: CDR1 SGHVS, CDR2 FQNEAQ. The CDR3: CASSLGRQGAFYEQYV. Here the CDR3 DNA reads TGTGCCAGCAGCTTAGGTAGACAGGGGGCTTTCTACGAGCAGTACGTC.

This clonotype has a handful of counts. The chain joins TRBV20-1 to TRBJ2-7, with 9 nucleotides matching TRBD1. The CDR3 has 13 residues. Trimming took 5 bases from V and 7 from J; bases not matched to a gene: 9. Germline loops: CDR1 DFQATT, CDR2 SNEGSKA (reference sequence). The CDR3 DNA sequence: TGCAGTGCTCTCCGGGACAGGGTCGAGGAGCAGTACTTC. Translation gives CSALRDRVEEQYF.

There are a few counts of this clonotype. This chain uses TRBV5-1 with TRBJ1-1; tentatively, D is TRBD1 (6 bases). The CDR3 is 16 residues long. Per the germline V gene, CDR1 is SGHRS and CDR2 is YFSETQ. V was trimmed by 4 bases and J by 0 bases, leaving 16 bases between them. The CDR3 DNA sequence: TGCGCCAGCAGCCGGGGGGGGGCCGAGTTGAACACTGAAGCTTTCTTT. It encodes CASSRGGAELNTEAFF.

The chain recombines TRBV10-3 with TRBJ2-7; 8 positions agree with TRBD2. CDR1 ENHRY and CDR2 SYGVKD come from the germline V gene. V shed 2 bases, J shed 3 bases, and the junction held 0 bases outside the gene matches. The CDR3 length is 13 residues. CDR3 DNA: TGTGCCATCAGTGAGACTAGCGGCTACGAGCAGTACTTC. Translated: CAISETSGYEQYF.

This clonotype has just a few counts. V usage is TRBV5-1 and J usage is TRBJ2-5, with TRBD1 as a possible D gene (6 bases). Per the germline V gene, CDR1 is SGHRS and CDR2 is YFSETQ. The CDR3 is made up of 15 amino acids. V dropped 3 bases and J dropped 4 bases, with 16 bases sitting between them. The CDR3 region is CASSSLRGAIETQYF. The DNA of the CDR3 is TGCGCCAGCAGCTCCCTCAGGGGTGCAATAGAGACCCAGTACTTC.

At least ten counts were recorded for this clonotype. V is TRBV18 and J is TRBJ1-4; D unclear. V shed 1 base and J shed 3 bases, with 9 bases lying between them. Germline V lookup: CDR1 KGHSH, CDR2 LQKENI. The CDR3 spans 15 residues. The CDR3: CASSPRTGSNEKLFF. In DNA, the CDR3 is TGTGCCAGCTCACCACGAACCGGGTCTAATGAAAAACTGTTTTTT.

This clonotype was detected ten times or more. The chain carries TRBV5-1 and TRBJ1-1; D not resolved. The V gene lost 4 bases and the J gene lost 0 bases, with 10 bases spanning the gap. The CDR3 runs to 14 residues. Germline V CDR1 and CDR2: SGHRS, YFSETQ. CDR3 sequence: CASSLEVVNTEAFF. The CDR3 region has the DNA TGCGCCAGCAGCCTTGAGGTGGTGAACACTGAAGCTTTCTTT.

The V call is TRBV4-3, the J call TRBJ2-1; D possibly uses TRBD1 or TRBD2 (5 bases each). Germline CDR1 LGHNA, CDR2 YSLEER. This CDR3 is built from 13 residues. V was shortened by 2 bases and J by 8 bases, with 10 bases between the two germline ends. The CDR3 loop reads CASSQLGDHEQFF. CDR3 in DNA: TGCGCCAGCAGCCAATTGGGGGATCATGAGCAGTTCTTC.

The rearrangement links TRBV7-9 to TRBJ1-6; D is ambiguous. The CDR3 is 15 residues long. CDR1 is SEHNR and CDR2 is FQNEAQ in the germline V gene (reference sequence). Trimming removed 8 bases at V and 0 bases at J, with 11 bases between. In DNA, the CDR3 is TGTGCCAGCGAGACTTCAAGCTCCTATAATTCACCCCTCCACTTT. Amino acid sequence: CASETSSSYNSPLHF.

V and J are TRBV5-8 and TRBJ2-3; unclear D gene. The V and J ends lost 2 bases and 0 bases respectively, with 13 bases between them. The germline V gene has CDR1 SGHTS and CDR2 YDEGEE. The CDR3 has 16 residues. The CDR3 here is CASSFLVLVSTDTQYF. The CDR3 DNA sequence: TGTGCCAGCAGCTTTCTAGTTTTGGTGAGCACAGATACGCAGTATTTT.

V gene TRBV6-6 combines with J gene TRBJ1-1, with D uncertain. CDR3 length: 12 residues. V shed 2 bases and J shed 5 bases, with 6 bases lying between them. CDR1 is MNHNY and CDR2 is SVGAGI in the germline V gene (reference sequence). The CDR3 DNA reads as TGTGCCAGCAGTTACCAGGAGACTGAAGCTTTCTTT. It specifies CASSYQETEAFF.

This chain uses TRBV28 with TRBJ2-7; no clear D gene. V lost 2 bases and J 7 bases, leaving 15 bases between the germline ends. Germline CDR1 is MDHEN and CDR2 is SYDVKM. This CDR3 contains 14 residues. CDR3 in DNA: TGTGCCAGCAGTTTACGAGGACCACCCACGGAGCAGTACGTC. Translating it yields CASSLRGPPTEQYV.

The V and J genes are TRBV5-1 and TRBJ1-1, with TRBD1 as a possible D gene (6 bases). The CDR3 contains 13 residues. In germline, CDR1 is SGHRS, CDR2 YFSETQ. V was cut by 9 bases and J by 11 bases, with 23 bases left in between. The chain's CDR3 is CANGVRDNDGAFF. The CDR3 DNA follows: TGCGCCAACGGGGTGAGGGACAACGACGGGGCTTTCTTT.

This clonotype has ten or more counts. The rearrangement links TRBV10-3 to TRBJ2-5, with 7 positions matching TRBD2. With V trimmed by 4 bases and J by 3 bases, 8 bases remained unmatched. The V gene's germline CDR1 is ENHRY and CDR2 SYGVKD. CDR3 length equals 15 residues. The DNA for the CDR3 is TGTGCCATCAGTGGCGGACTAGTCCTAGAAGAGACCCAGTACTTC. Its translation: CAISGGLVLEETQYF.

This clonotype was found a few times. This sequence joins TRBV14 and TRBJ1-2; D is perhaps TRBD1 (6 bases). The V gene's germline CDR1 is SGHDN and CDR2 FVKESK. V shed 0 bases and J shed 4 bases, with 15 bases lying between them. The CDR3 covers 16 residues. The CDR3 DNA is TGTGCCAGCAGCCAAGATCGTAGGGGGATAGGCTATGGCTACACCTTC. Protein: CASSQDRRGIGYGYTF.

The chain carries TRBV29-1 and TRBJ2-7; 9 nucleotides line up with TRBD1. The V segment lost 6 bases and the J segment 5 bases; nucleotides outside the gene matches: 2. CDR1 is SQVTM, CDR2 ANQGSEA, per germline. The CDR3 contains 11 residues. The chain's CDR3 is CSVTGGHEQYF. The CDR3 nucleotides are TGCAGCGTGACAGGGGGGCACGAGCAGTACTTC.

This clonotype was seen a handful of times. The V call is TRBV5-1, the J call TRBJ2-2; 7 nucleotides line up with TRBD2. The CDR3 extends over 16 amino acids. The germline V gene encodes CDR1 SGHRS and CDR2 YFSETQ. J gave up 4 bases and V 4 bases, and 10 bases lay outside the gene matches. For the CDR3, the DNA is TGCGCCAGCAGCCGTGGGGTAGCGGGTGCCACCGGGGAGCTGTTTTTT. Its translation is CASSRGVAGATGELFF.

This clonotype has at least ten counts. This chain joins TRBV4-3 and TRBJ2-1; 11 nucleotides match TRBD2. This CDR3 contains 15 residues. In germline, CDR1 is LGHNA, CDR2 YSLEER. J lost 7 bases, V lost 2 bases, and 4 bases had no gene match. The CDR3 DNA reads as TGCGCCAGCAGCCAACCTAGCGGGGGGACGAATGAGCAGTTCTTC. It is translated as CASSQPSGGTNEQFF.

This clonotype was found a few times. The genes are TRBV20-1 and TRBJ1-1, with a tentative D call TRBD1 (6 bases). The CDR3 spans 11 residues. V shed 3 bases and J shed 8 bases, with 10 bases lying between them. Germline CDR1 reads DFQATT; CDR2 reads SNEGSKA (reference sequence). CDR3 residues: CSARGGAEAFF. CDR3 sequence (DNA): TGCAGTGCTAGGGGGGGGGCCGAAGCTTTCTTT.

V and J are TRBV27 and TRBJ1-1; D is undetermined. CDR1 and CDR2 (germline): MNHEY, SMNVEV (reference sequence). This CDR3 region has 13 residues. The ends were cut back, 5 bases at V and 1 base at J, with 8 bases in the middle. CDR3 in amino acids: CASSSVENTEAFF. The CDR3 DNA sequence: TGTGCCAGCAGTAGTGTGGAGAACACTGAAGCTTTCTTT.

In its sample, this clonotype was seen a few times. The chain is built from TRBV24-1 and TRBJ1-1; perhaps TRBD1 as D (6 bases). CDR3 length equals 14 residues. The germline V gene encodes CDR1 KGHDR and CDR2 SFDVKD. V was cut by 4 bases and J by 10 bases, with 18 bases left in between. The CDR3 reads CATSEPTGRVGAFF. In DNA, the CDR3 is TGTGCCACCAGTGAGCCTACAGGGAGGGTTGGAGCTTTCTTT.

Comments on this clonotype: A read error may account for a junction end that differs from germline. The chain links TRBV9 to TRBJ1-1; D uncertain. There are 14 residues in the CDR3. Germline V gene sequence: CDR1 SGDLS, CDR2 YYNGEE. The CDR3 DNA follows: TGTGCCAGCAGCGTAGCCGGGGTGAACACTGAAGATTTCTTT. Protein sequence: CASSVAGVNTEDFF.

The V gene is TRBV24-1, the J gene TRBJ1-1; no definite D call. Germline V lookup: CDR1 KGHDR, CDR2 SFDVKD. The CDR3 consists of 16 residues. Trimming stripped 2 bases from V and 1 base from J, with 13 bases between. In nucleotides, the CDR3 is TGTGCCACCAGTGATTACCGCGGGATACCGAACACTGAAGCTTTCTTT. Protein product: CATSDYRGIPNTEAFF.

This clonotype was counted only a few times. The chain recombines TRBV10-3 with TRBJ1-1, with D unclear. The V end lost 7 bases, the J end lost 0 bases, and 12 bases lay between the germline ends. CDR3 size: 14 residues. In germline, CDR1 is ENHRY, CDR2 SYGVKD. The CDR3 loop reads CAITSGEMNTEAFF. CDR3 nucleotides: TGTGCCATCACCTCCGGGGAAATGAACACTGAAGCTTTCTTT.

The V call is TRBV7-2, the J call TRBJ2-5; 7 nucleotides match TRBD1. J lost 13 bases, V lost 6 bases, and 11 bases had no gene match. The CDR3 has 12 amino acids. CDR1 is SGHTA, CDR2 FQGNSA, per germline. This CDR3 reads CASSLQGNSPYF. In DNA form, the CDR3 reads TGTGCCAGCAGTTTACAGGGGAACAGTCCGTACTTC.

This clonotype was counted a few times. The chain combines TRBV24-1 with TRBJ2-5; perhaps TRBD2 as D (8 bases). Trimming removed 9 bases at V and 4 bases at J, with 32 bases between. Germline V lookup: CDR1 KGHDR, CDR2 SFDVKD. CDR3 size: 19 residues. As DNA, the CDR3 is TGTGCCACCGGCTCCGTGACAGGGAGGGATAGCGGGGCGGGAGAGACCCAGTACTTC. Residues: CATGSVTGRDSGAGETQYF.

This clonotype was counted only a few times. The chain has TRBV6-5 and TRBJ1-1, with D hard to call. The ends were cut back, 0 bases at V and 3 bases at J, with 11 bases in the middle. The CDR3 length is 15 residues. Looked up from germline, CDR1 is MNHEY and CDR2 is SVGAGI. Here the CDR3 DNA reads TGTGCCAGCAGTTACTCGGCGGGGTTGGACACTGAAGCTTTCTTT. Translated, it gives CASSYSAGLDTEAFF.

The table lists this clonotype with a few counts. V usage is TRBV7-8 and J usage is TRBJ1-3, with TRBD1 identical over 7 bases. V lost 3 bases to trimming and J lost 4 bases; unmatched junction nucleotides: 12. Per the germline V gene, CDR1 is SGHVS and CDR2 is FQNEAQ. CDR3 size: 17 residues. In nucleotides, the CDR3 is TGTGCCAGCAGCTTGCCGAGACAGGGTGGTGGAGGAAACACCATATATTTT. This gives the protein CASSLPRQGGGGNTIYF.

The DNA for the CDR3 is TGTGCCAGCAGGGGGGGACAGGGGGATTATCAGCCCCAGCATTTT. Translated, it gives CASRGGQGDYQPQHF. V gene TRBV6-1 combines with J gene TRBJ1-5; 11 nucleotides match TRBD1. The CDR3 totals 15 residues. In germline, CDR1 is MNHNS, CDR2 SASEGT. After removal of 6 bases from V and 5 bases from J, the junction contained 6 bases not matched to a gene.

The sample holds many counts of this clonotype. This chain joins TRBV12-3 or TRBV12-4 and TRBJ2-7, with 9 bases matching TRBD1. The CDR3 is 14 residues long. The ends lost 6 bases at V and 0 bases at J; junction bases unmatched: 3. The CDR3 coding sequence is TGTGCCAGCAGCCGACAGGGGGGCTCCTACGAGCAGTACTTC. Residues: CASSRQGGSYEQYF.

The V call is TRBV19, the J call TRBJ2-1; TRBD1 matches at 11 bases. V lost 9 bases and J lost 5; bases outside the gene matches: 9. CDR1 is LNHDA, CDR2 SQIVND, per germline (reference sequence). CDR3 length equals 15 residues. The CDR3 reads CASSGTGGINNEQFF. The CDR3 DNA reads as TGTGCCAGCTCCGGGACAGGGGGGATCAACAATGAGCAGTTCTTC. Variable domain in full (rest from reference TRBV19 and TRBJ2-1): DGGITQSPKYLFRKEGQNVTLSCEQNLNHDAMYWYRQDPGQGLRLIYYSQIVNDFQKGDIAEGYSVSREKKESFPLTVTSAQKNPTAFYLCASSGTGGINNEQFFGPGTRLTVL.